The 30 T cell receptor beta chains below were found in one sample sequenced in a study of tumor-infiltrating lymphocytes in primary liver carcinoma. Investigators took RNA and DNA out together from about 20-30 mg of unsorted bulk tissue. A primer in the constant region served to generate TCR beta cDNA from 450 to 650 ng of total RNA. Three nested multiplex PCR rounds, a slightly modified ARM-PCR method, built the TCR beta libraries. Each of the first two PCR rounds ran roughly 10 cycles with TRBV1-TRBV30 forward and C-beta reverse primers. Using its own MiXCR run on the multiplex PCR reads, TCRdb lists one record per CDR3 protein. The table records approximately 80,000 distinct CDR3 sequences, roughly 69% of them present only once. Sample: tumor-adjacent normal liver tissue. The receptors derive from a man in his forties with primary liver carcinoma and hepatitis B virus infection.

This rearrangement joins TRBV29-1 to TRBJ2-7; possible D gene TRBD2, 6 bases. Germline CDR1 reads SQVTM; CDR2 reads ANQGSEA. The CDR3 extends over 12 amino acids. This chain's CDR3 is CNVDFAGNEQYF. The CDR3 nucleotides are TGCAATGTTGATTTTGCGGGGAACGAGCAGTACTTC.

Notes on this clonotype: A clone one base away is much larger, so this may be a read error. The genes are TRBV30 and TRBJ2-5; 7 bases align to TRBD2. CDR3 length: 14 amino acids. The V gene end was trimmed by 4 bases and the J gene end by 3 bases; junction bases not matched to a gene: 8. Per germline, CDR1 GTSNPN and CDR2 SVGIG (reference sequence). CDR3 region: CAWIRRREKETQYF. CDR3 in DNA: TGTGCCTGGATTCGACGGCGGGAGAAAGAGACCCAGTACTTC.

This clonotype appeared a single time. A junction boundary mismatches the germline segment, possibly from a read error. The rearrangement links TRBV6-5 to TRBJ2-7; 7 nucleotides agree with TRBD2. The CDR3 has 14 amino acids. The germline gives CDR1 MNHEY, CDR2 SVGAGI. CDR3 in amino acids: CVSSSGGTNHEQYF. DNA of the CDR3: TGTGTCAGCAGTTCCGGCGGGACTAACCACGAGCAGTACTTC.

On this clonotype: At one end, the junction sequence differs from germline, possibly due to a read error. The chain is built from TRBV29-1 and TRBJ2-2, with 12 bases matching TRBD2. Germline values: CDR1 SQVTM, CDR2 ANQGSEA. The length of the CDR3 is 16 residues. The CDR3 DNA sequence: TGCAGCGTTGAAGGACTAGCGGGAGATACCACCGGGGAGCCGTTTTTT. This translates into CSVEGLAGDTTGEPFF.

On this clonotype: The junction does not match germline at one end; this may be a read error. The chain combines TRBV6-6 with TRBJ1-6; a possible D gene is TRBD1 (6 bases). There are 17 residues in the CDR3. The germline V gene encodes CDR1 MNHNY and CDR2 SVGAGI (reference sequence). Written as DNA, the CDR3 is TGTGTCAGCAGTTACTCGGTTGGCAGGGGAGAAAATTCACCCCTCCACTTC. Translation gives CVSSYSVGRGENSPLHF.

On this clonotype: This CDR3 fails to terminate in the conserved phenylalanine or tryptophan, so it likely reflects a read error. The chain has TRBV11-2 and TRBJ1-2, with TRBD1 matching over 9 bases. The CDR3 sequence is 15 residues long. Germline V gene lookup returns CDR1 SGHAT and CDR2 FQNNGV. The CDR3 loop is CTSSHTGGSSPGYTV. Written as DNA, the CDR3 is TGTACCAGCAGCCATACAGGGGGCTCCTCCCCTGGCTACACCGTC.

The chain has TRBV12-3 or TRBV12-4 and TRBJ2-2; D not certain. V lost 9 bases, J lost 2 bases, and 10 bases lay in between. The CDR3 sequence is 13 residues long. The CDR3 coding sequence is TGTGCCAGTAACCAGTTTAACACCGGGGAGCTGTTTTTT. Amino acids: CASNQFNTGELFF.

Worth noting for this clonotype: Its ends do not fully match the called genes, so a read error is possible. The chain combines TRBV29-1 with TRBJ1-1, with TRBD1 matching 7 bases. CDR1 SQVTM and CDR2 ANQGSEA come from the germline V gene. The CDR3 is made up of 18 amino acids. DNA for the CDR3: TGCAGCGTTTACGGATTTAACAGGGGTCCGTTGTTAGACACTGAAGCTTCCTTT. Protein sequence: CSVYGFNRGPLLDTEASF.

The rearrangement links TRBV6-6 to TRBJ2-3; D uncertain. From germline, CDR1 is MNHNY and CDR2 SVGAGI (reference sequence). This CDR3 is 15 amino acids long. CDR3 protein: CVSSYLAGNTDTQYF. The CDR3 coding sequence is TGTGTTAGCAGTTACCTTGCTGGGAACACAGATACGCAGTATTTT.

This clonotype was seen many times. The chain carries TRBV4-2 and TRBJ2-7; a weak D match, TRBD1 (6 bases). Germline loops: CDR1 LGHNA, CDR2 YNFKEQ. Between the trimmed V and J ends, which lost 0 bases and 1 base, there was a span of 7 bases. The length of the CDR3 is 14 residues. CDR3 residues: CASSQEQGSYEQYF. CDR3 DNA: TGTGCCAGCAGCCAAGAACAGGGATCCTACGAGCAGTACTTC.

The chain is built from TRBV4-3 and TRBJ2-3; D is uncertain. From germline, CDR1 is LGHNA and CDR2 YSLEER. The CDR3 spans 14 residues. The germline V and J ends were trimmed by 7 bases and 4 bases, with 15 bases remaining between them. The CDR3 loop reads CASNRDLVPDTQYF. The CDR3 DNA reads TGCGCCAGCAACCGAGATTTGGTCCCAGATACGCAGTATTTT.

About this clonotype itself: A read error may produce the germline difference seen at one junction end. V usage is TRBV5-6 and J usage is TRBJ1-1, with D possibly matching TRBD1 (6 bases). The germline CDR1 and CDR2 sequences are SGHDT and YYEEEE. CDR3 length: 15 residues. The CDR3 here is CVSSLDGGANTEAFF. The CDR3, as DNA: TGTGTCAGCAGCTTGGACGGGGGGGCGAATACTGAAGCTTTCTTT.

About this clonotype itself: The CDR3 end shows no conserved phenylalanine or tryptophan, and so a read error is likely. It is unclear where the CDR3 begins or ends on the DNA, so no DNA is shown, and the CDR3 is as TCRdb lists it. The V and J genes are TRBV11-2 and TRBJ2-1; the table's D call, TRBD2, was not checked against the DNA. Germline CDR1 SGHAT, CDR2 FQNNGV. The CDR3 sequence runs 14 residues, both termini included. CDR3 protein: CASSLALAADERFL.

In regard to this clonotype: At one end the junction does not follow the germline gene, possibly because of a read error. The chain links TRBV10-3 to TRBJ2-7, with D uncertain. CDR1 is ENHRY and CDR2 is SYGVKD in the germline V gene. This CDR3 comprises 15 residues. CDR3 in DNA: TGTACCATCAGTGAGCAGTACGGCTCTGACGACGAGCAGTACTTC. Translated, it gives CTISEQYGSDDEQYF.

Remarks on this clonotype: The junction differs from germline at one of its ends, possibly a read error. The gene calls are TRBV6-1 and TRBJ1-1; D unresolved. The CDR3 covers 15 residues. Germline loops: CDR1 MNHNS, CDR2 SASEGT. CDR3 nucleotide sequence: TGTGCCAGCGAGGCCTCGGTTAGGGTGAGCACTGAAACTTTCTTT. The encoded protein is CASEASVRVSTETFF.

Note on this clonotype: A read error may explain this, as a much larger clone is one base away. The V call is TRBV11-2, the J call TRBJ2-1; 7 positions agree with TRBD2. Germline CDR1 SGHAT, CDR2 FQNNGV. The CDR3 runs to 17 residues. CDR3 nucleotide sequence: TGTGCCAACAGCAGGAGACTAGAGGGAGGGCCGGGGGATGAGCAGTTCTTC. Its protein product is CANSRRLEGGPGDEQFF.

This clonotype was seen a handful of times. CDR3 sequence: CASSSSINTEAFF. For the CDR3, the DNA is TGTGCCAGCAGTTCCTCAATAAACACTGAAGCTTTCTTT. The chain is built from TRBV6-5 and TRBJ1-1; D not certain. Per the germline V gene, CDR1 is MNHEY and CDR2 is SVGAGI. This CDR3 is built from 13 residues. The V end was cut by 4 bases, the J end by 2 bases, with 8 bases between.

CDR3 loop: CASNLALAPDEQFF. The DNA of the CDR3 is TGTGCCAGTAACTTAGCACTAGCGCCAGATGAGCAGTTCTTC. The genes are TRBV11-2 and TRBJ2-1; 7 positions agree with TRBD2. Germline V lookup: CDR1 SGHAT, CDR2 FQNNGV. The CDR3 contains 14 residues. V trimming: 9 bases; J trimming: 8 bases; junction bases outside the gene matches: 13.

In regard to this clonotype: Germline is not matched at one junction end, which may reflect a read error. V gene TRBV6-2 or TRBV6-3 combines with J gene TRBJ2-7, with D perhaps being TRBD1 or TRBD2 (5 bases each). Germline assignment: CDR1 MNHEY and CDR2 SVGEGT. The CDR3 has 14 amino acids. The CDR3 reads CVTSYLKGFGEPYF. The CDR3 DNA reads TGTGTCACCAGTTACTTGAAGGGGTTCGGGGAGCCGTACTTC.

This clonotype was detected only once. With a much larger clone just one base away, this may be a read error. V is TRBV29-1 and J is TRBJ2-4; TRBD1 aligns across 8 bases. This CDR3 comprises 11 residues. Germline values: CDR1 SQVTM, CDR2 ANQGSEA. The CDR3 DNA reads as TGCATCGTTGGACAGGGAAACATTCAGTACTTC. This codes for CIVGQGNIQYF.

The rearrangement links TRBV7-2 to TRBJ1-4; 8 positions match TRBD1. The CDR3 is 13 amino acids. CDR1 and CDR2 from the germline V gene are SGHTA and FQGNSA. The trim removed 5 bases at V and 7 bases at J, leaving 3 bases unmatched. CDR3: CASSGQGGEKLFF. The DNA of the CDR3 is TGTGCCAGCAGCGGACAGGGAGGTGAAAAACTGTTTTTT.

A remark on this clonotype: Without the conserved terminal phenylalanine or tryptophan, this CDR3 likely stems from a read error. The chain is built from TRBV12-3 or TRBV12-4 and TRBJ1-4, with D unclear. Trimming pared 7 bases from V and 5 bases from J, leaving 8 bases between. This CDR3 has 12 amino acids. This CDR3 is CASTYRNEKLFL. The CDR3, as DNA: TGTGCCAGCACTTATAGAAATGAAAAACTGTTTCTT.

Remarks on this clonotype: Given the absence of the conserved phenylalanine or tryptophan at the CDR3 end, a read error is likely. The V call is TRBV10-3, the J call TRBJ2-7; 7 bases match TRBD1. The ends lost 2 bases at V and 6 bases at J; junction bases unmatched: 4. The germline CDR1 and CDR2 sequences are ENHRY and SYGVKD. This CDR3 region has 13 residues. In nucleotides, the CDR3 is TGTGCCATCAGTGAGGACAGGGTCTCCGAGCAGTACCCC. Translating it yields CAISEDRVSEQYP.

Comment on this clonotype: This may come from a read error, since a much larger clone is one base off. The chain links TRBV30 to TRBJ2-1; 11 nucleotides align to TRBD2. Trimming at V came to 1 base and at J to 7 bases, leaving 9 bases not matched to a gene. The CDR3 has 16 residues. From germline, CDR1 is GTSNPN and CDR2 SVGIG (reference sequence). CDR3 amino acids: CAWSAWRLAGMNEQFF. The CDR3, as DNA: TGTGCCTGGAGTGCATGGAGACTAGCGGGAATGAATGAGCAGTTCTTC.

In regard to this clonotype: Germline is not matched at one junction end, which may reflect a read error. V and J are TRBV2 and TRBJ2-5; 7 nucleotides match TRBD2. This CDR3 region has 13 residues. Germline-derived CDR1 and CDR2 are SNHLY and FYNNEI. CDR3 DNA sequence: TGTGTCAGCCGGTTGGGGGGGGAAGAGACCCAGTACTTC. Translating it yields CVSRLGGEETQYF.

For this clonotype: Since no conserved phenylalanine or tryptophan closes the CDR3, a read error is the likely cause. This chain links TRBV11-2 with TRBJ2-1, with 7 bases identical to TRBD2. With 5 bases clipped from V and 5 bases from J, the junction kept 6 bases outside the gene matches. From germline, CDR1 is SGHAT and CDR2 FQNNGV. The CDR3 is 14 residues long. The CDR3 protein is CASSHPGTNNEQFI. CDR3 nucleotides: TGTGCCAGCAGCCATCCTGGGACTAACAATGAGCAGTTCATC.

Details on this clonotype: A much larger clone sits a single nucleotide away, making a read error possible. The chain is built from TRBV4-1 and TRBJ2-1, with D possibly TRBD2 on 6 matching bases. The CDR3 sequence is 19 residues long. Trimming took off 0 bases at V and 6 bases at J, with 24 bases between the two ends. CDR1 MGHRA and CDR2 YSYEKL come from the germline V gene. CDR3 nucleotides: TGCGCCAGCAGCCAAGACCGAGGAAGGAGGGCCAGGGTTCGCAATGAGCAGTTCTTC. Amino acids: CASSQDRGRRARVRNEQFF.

This clonotype was seen just once. Germline and junction disagree at one end, which may indicate a read error. The chain joins TRBV29-1 to TRBJ2-2, with TRBD2 as a possible D gene (6 bases). Germline CDR1 is SQVTM and CDR2 is ANQGSEA. The CDR3 has 15 residues. CDR3 sequence (DNA): TGCAGCGTTGGGACTATCGCGGCGAACACCGGGCAGCTGTTTTTT. It codes for CSVGTIAANTGQLFF.

The CDR3 nucleotides read TGTGTCAGTAGCTTTGGAGGGGCTAGCGAGCAGTACTTC. Translation: CVSSFGGASEQYF. This chain connects TRBV11-2 to TRBJ2-7; a weak D match, TRBD2 (6 bases). The CDR3 length is 13 residues. Germline CDR1 SGHAT, CDR2 FQNNGV.

The chain employs TRBV11-2 and TRBJ2-5; a possible D gene is TRBD2 (6 bases). Germline V CDR1 and CDR2: SGHAT, FQNNGV. V lost 0 bases to trimming and J lost 10 bases, with 27 bases between them. CDR3 size: 18 residues. The CDR3 loop reads CASSLDPWSSARGEVQYF. The CDR3 nucleotides read TGTGCCAGCAGCTTAGATCCGTGGTCTAGCGCGAGAGGAGAGGTCCAGTACTTC.